Sequencing of this T cell receptor (beta chain) was carried out in a study of cytomegalovirus exposure and HLA in healthy donors. Amplification used 60 Vbeta primers and 13 Jbeta primers. TCRdb keeps only in-frame clones here, not all; method: immunoSEQ multiplex PCR. The table has over 150,000 clones, roughly 74% seen once. Germline CDR1 SGHVS, CDR2 FNYEAQ. This CDR3 contains 17 residues. V lost 2 bases and J 3 bases, leaving 20 bases between the germline ends. This sequence originates from a male donor in good health and CMV-seronegative. The chain uses TRBV7-6 and TRBJ2-7; maybe TRBD2 (7 bases). Sequenced input: PBMCs. CDR3 sequence reads: CASSLRSGGRALYEQYF. CDR3 nucleotides: TGTGCCAGCAGCTTACGGTCGGGGGGCAGGGCTCTCTACGAGCAGTACTTC.